Below, 15 T cell receptor beta chains from the same sample are listed, as sequenced in a study of regulatory T cells in long-lasting Graves disease. As for time point: persistent/refractory GD, antithyroid drugs over 5 years with positive TRAb. Isolated PBMC RNA provided the starting material for the TCR library. Relying on iRepertoire HTBI primers and Arm-PCR of CDR3 regions, the team built TCR beta libraries. Each CDR3 protein gets one entry after TCRdb re-called the multiplex PCR reads with MiXCR. Here the sample spans around 460,000 distinct CDR3 sequences, roughly a fifth being singletons. The sequences come from peripheral blood mononuclear cells (PBMCs), collected when the disease was refractory, from a patient treated with antithyroid drugs. These receptors all come from a female donor with Graves disease.

The chain has TRBV5-1 and TRBJ2-6; D may be TRBD1 (6 bases). Looked up from germline, CDR1 is SGHRS and CDR2 is YFSETQ. The CDR3 is 15 residues long. Trimming pared 5 bases from V and 9 bases from J, leaving 18 bases between. The CDR3 DNA is TGCGCCAGCAGACCGGACAGAGCCTCGGGCAACGTCCTGACTTTC. Its protein product is CASRPDRASGNVLTF.

This clonotype showed up just a few times. This chain joins TRBV7-8 and TRBJ1-5; D uncertain. This CDR3 has 14 residues. V dropped 5 bases and J dropped 3 bases, with 11 bases sitting between them. The germline V gene has CDR1 SGHVS and CDR2 FQNEAQ. CDR3 amino acids: CASSPGRANQPQHF. The CDR3 bases are TGTGCCAGCAGCCCTGGGCGGGCCAATCAGCCCCAGCATTTT. Variable domain in full (rest from reference TRBV7-8 and TRBJ1-5): GAGVSQSPRYKVAKRGQDVALRCDPISGHVSLFWYQQALGQGPEFLTYFQNEAQLDKSGLPSDRFFAERPEGSVSTLKIQRTQQEDSAVYLCASSPGRANQPQHFGDGTRLSIL.

This clonotype was seen a handful of times. V usage is TRBV7-2 and J usage is TRBJ2-7; perhaps D is TRBD1 or TRBD2 (6 bases each). The CDR3 is 14 residues long. The germline V gene encodes CDR1 SGHTA and CDR2 FQGNSA. Trimming took off 5 bases at V and 9 bases at J, with 20 bases between the two ends. The CDR3 nucleotides read TGTGCCAGCAGCCCCGACCGGGGGCAGACAAGGCAGTACTTC. The encoded protein is CASSPDRGQTRQYF.

This clonotype appeared many times. A junction end diverges from the germline sequence, so it may reflect a read error. V and J are TRBV30 and TRBJ1-4; no definite D call. The germline CDR1 and CDR2 sequences are GTSNPN and SVGIG (reference sequence). The CDR3 totals 8 residues. CDR3 amino acids: CAWSVAGF. DNA for the CDR3: TGTGCCTGGAGTGTAGCCGGTTTT.

V and J are TRBV4-1 and TRBJ1-4, with 8 positions matching TRBD1. V trimming: 5 bases; J trimming: 2 bases; junction bases outside the gene matches: 4. From germline, CDR1 is MGHRA and CDR2 YSYEKL. The CDR3 totals 15 residues. CDR3: CASSTRQGTNEKLFF. The CDR3 DNA follows: TGCGCCAGCAGCACCCGACAGGGGACTAATGAAAAACTGTTTTTT.

At least ten counts were recorded for this clonotype. This chain connects TRBV11-3 to TRBJ2-7; D is undetermined. V lost 0 bases, J lost 0 bases, and 6 bases lay in between. CDR3 size: 14 residues. CDR1 and CDR2 from the germline V gene are SGHNT and YENEEA. CDR3 protein: CASSLDVSSYEQYF. The CDR3 nucleotides read TGTGCCAGCAGCTTAGATGTTAGCTCCTACGAGCAGTACTTC.

This clonotype was counted at least ten times. J is TRBJ1-2 and V is TRBV7-8, with D maybe TRBD1 (6 bases). Germline CDR1 and CDR2: SGHVS and FQNEAQ. CDR3 length equals 13 residues. The V and J ends lost 3 bases and 6 bases respectively, with 11 bases between them. The DNA for the CDR3 is TGTGCCAGCAGCTTCACAGGGAAGGATGGCTACACCTTC. The encoded protein is CASSFTGKDGYTF.

There are a few counts of this clonotype. V and J are TRBV19 and TRBJ1-1, with TRBD1 matching 8 bases. The germline V gene has CDR1 LNHDA and CDR2 SQIVND (reference sequence). Trimming removed 9 bases from V and 1 base from J; junction bases left unmatched: 7. This CDR3 spans 14 amino acids. The CDR3 here is CASKPGQANTEAFF. The CDR3, as DNA: TGTGCCAGCAAACCGGGACAGGCGAACACTGAAGCTTTCTTT.

The table lists this clonotype with many counts. The chain links TRBV6-1 to TRBJ2-7; 7 bases agree with TRBD1. J gave up 2 bases and V 6 bases, and 4 bases lay outside the gene matches. This CDR3 has 13 amino acids. The germline gives CDR1 MNHNS, CDR2 SASEGT. The CDR3: CASRKGATYEQYF. In nucleotides, the CDR3 is TGTGCCAGCAGGAAGGGGGCCACCTACGAGCAGTACTTC.

V gene TRBV19 combines with J gene TRBJ1-5; maybe TRBD1 (6 bases). CDR3 size: 14 residues. CDR1 is LNHDA and CDR2 is SQIVND in the germline V gene (reference sequence). The germline V and J ends were trimmed by 4 bases and 3 bases, with 10 bases remaining between them. The CDR3 region has the DNA TGTGCCAGTAGTACAGGGGTCCCCAATCAGCCCCAGCATTTT. Residues: CASSTGVPNQPQHF.

This clonotype was seen repeatedly, ten times or more. The genes are TRBV12-3 or TRBV12-4 and TRBJ1-1; the D is unclear. The CDR3 length is 13 residues. Trimming left V 1 base short and J 3 bases short, with 6 bases between. The CDR3 is CASSLDGHTEAFF. The CDR3 coding sequence is TGTGCCAGCAGTTTAGACGGGCACACTGAAGCTTTCTTT.

The chain combines TRBV20-1 with TRBJ1-2, with D possibly TRBD1 on 6 matching bases. The CDR3 length is 12 residues. V dropped 1 base and J dropped 6 bases, with 9 bases sitting between them. Germline assignment: CDR1 DFQATT and CDR2 SNEGSKA (reference sequence). CDR3 sequence: CSARGAGDGYTF. For the CDR3, the DNA is TGCAGTGCTAGAGGGGCAGGGGATGGCTACACCTTC.

This clonotype showed up just a few times. The chain has TRBV19 and TRBJ1-5; 10 bases agree with TRBD1. J was trimmed by 4 bases and V by 4 bases; bases with no gene match: 4. The CDR3 extends over 15 amino acids. Germline lookup yields CDR1 LNHDA and CDR2 SQIVND (reference sequence). The CDR3 reads CASSTGQGTNQPQHF. CDR3 DNA: TGTGCCAGTAGTACGGGACAGGGGACAAATCAGCCCCAGCATTTT.

This clonotype showed up many times. The chain couples TRBV28 to TRBJ1-1; no firm D call. Germline-derived CDR1 and CDR2 are MDHEN and SYDVKM. This CDR3 spans 13 amino acids. V lost 5 bases and J lost 3, with 10 bases in between. Here the CDR3 reads CASSPPPDTEAFF. CDR3 nucleotides: TGTGCCAGCAGTCCCCCCCCTGACACTGAAGCTTTCTTT.

The V call is TRBV20-1, the J call TRBJ2-2, with TRBD1 matching over 8 bases. CDR3 length: 14 amino acids. V lost 4 bases and J lost 1; bases outside the gene matches: 2. Germline V gene lookup returns CDR1 DFQATT and CDR2 SNEGSKA (reference sequence). CDR3 DNA: TGCAGTGCTACCGGGACAGGGAACACCGGGGAGCTGTTTTTT. Its protein is CSATGTGNTGELFF.